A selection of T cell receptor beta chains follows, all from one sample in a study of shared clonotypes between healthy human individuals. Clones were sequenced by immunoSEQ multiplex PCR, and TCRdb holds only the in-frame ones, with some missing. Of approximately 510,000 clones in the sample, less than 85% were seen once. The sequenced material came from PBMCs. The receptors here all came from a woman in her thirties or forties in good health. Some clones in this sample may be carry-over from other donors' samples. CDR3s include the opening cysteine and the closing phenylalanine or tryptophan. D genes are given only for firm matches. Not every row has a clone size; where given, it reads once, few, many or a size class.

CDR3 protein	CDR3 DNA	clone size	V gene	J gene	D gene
CASSLPGTVQETQYF	TGTGCCAGCAGTTTACCTGGGACAGTGCAAGAGACCCAGTACTTC	-	TRBV28	TRBJ2-5	TRBD1
CSLFLGGGRNEQFF	TGCAGCCTTTTCCTAGGGGGAGGTAGAAATGAGCAGTTCTTC	-	TRBV29-1	TRBJ2-1	-
CSVTKGEKLFF	TGCAGCGTGACGAAAGGTGAAAAACTGTTTTTT	-	TRBV29-1	TRBJ1-4	-
CASSLTGGQPQHF	TGCGCCAGCAGCCTGACCGGGGGTCAGCCCCAGCATTTT	-	TRBV5-1	TRBJ1-5	-
CASSLSGGKNIQYF	TGTGCCAGCAGTTTATCAGGGGGCAAAAACATTCAGTACTTC	-	TRBV27	TRBJ2-4	-
CASSMDGENTEAFF	TGCGCCAGCAGCATGGACGGGGAGAACACTGAAGCTTTCTTT	-	TRBV5-1	TRBJ1-1	-
CASSDKKTGANEQFF	TGTGCCAGCAGCGACAAGAAAACGGGAGCCAATGAGCAGTTCTTC	-	TRBV7-2	TRBJ2-1	-
CASSFKEEQFF	TGTGCCAGCAGTTTCAAAGAGGAGCAGTTCTTC	-	TRBV28	TRBJ2-1	-
CAWSGKSNQPQHF	TGTGCCTGGAGTGGGAAGAGCAATCAGCCCCAGCATTTT	few	TRBV30	TRBJ1-5	-
CASSNPGTAYGYTF	TGTGCCAGTAGTAACCCCGGGACCGCGTATGGCTACACCTTC	-	TRBV19	TRBJ1-2	-
CASSLGPNQPQHF	TGTGCCAGCAGCTTAGGGCCTAATCAGCCCCAGCATTTT	-	TRBV11-2	TRBJ1-5	-
CASSLRDYRYEQYF	TGTGCCAGCAGCCTCCGGGACTACAGATACGAGCAGTACTTC	few	TRBV5-6	TRBJ2-7	TRBD2
CASSEGLAGAEGTQYF	TGTGCCAGCAGTGAGGGACTAGCGGGAGCCGAGGGGACGCAGTATTTT	-	TRBV2	TRBJ2-3	TRBD2
CASTSGLQYEQYF	TGTGCCAGCACCTCGGGACTCCAATACGAGCAGTACTTC	-	TRBV6-5	TRBJ2-7	-
CASSLQNSYEQYF	TGTGCCAGCAGCTTGCAGAACTCCTACGAGCAGTACTTC	-	TRBV5-4	TRBJ2-7	-
CASGPGWNTEAFF	TGTGCCAGCGGCCCAGGGTGGAACACTGAAGCTTTCTTT	-	TRBV11-2	TRBJ1-1	-
CASSPESTGELFF	TGCGCCAGCAGCCCCGAGAGCACCGGGGAGCTGTTTTTT	-	TRBV5-1	TRBJ2-2	-
CASSSSQDGYTF	TGTGCCAGTAGTTCCTCACAGGATGGCTACACCTTC	-	TRBV19	TRBJ1-2	-
CAISHRGTPAGNTGELFF	TGTGCCATCAGCCACAGGGGGACTCCGGCGGGGAACACCGGGGAGCTGTTTTTT	-	TRBV10-3	TRBJ2-2	TRBD1
CASSQTGSDSPLHF	TGTGCCAGCAGCCAGACAGGGTCGGATTCACCCCTCCACTTT	few	TRBV4-2	TRBJ1-6	TRBD1
CASSGTSGTEQFF	TGTGCCAGCAGCGGGACTAGTGGGACGGAGCAGTTCTTC	-	TRBV6-5	TRBJ2-1	TRBD2
CASSQDVVGYNEQFF	TGCGCCAGCAGCCAAGATGTGGTGGGCTACAATGAGCAGTTCTTC	-	TRBV4-3	TRBJ2-1	-
CASSLGGSDEQFF	TGTGCTAGCAGCTTAGGGGGTTCGGATGAGCAGTTCTTC	-	TRBV7-7	TRBJ2-1	-
CASRPGVLNSPLHF	TGTGCCAGCCGTCCGGGGGTCTTGAATTCACCCCTCCACTTT	many	TRBV28	TRBJ1-6	-
CSVEVPNYGYTF	TGCAGCGTTGAAGTCCCTAACTATGGCTACACCTTC	-	TRBV29-1	TRBJ1-2	-
CSVELLQRSTYEQYF	TGCAGCGTTGAACTCCTACAGAGATCGACCTACGAGCAGTACTTC	-	TRBV29-1	TRBJ2-7	-
CASSQIGYEGYTF	TGCGCCAGCAGCCAAATTGGGTATGAGGGCTACACCTTC	-	TRBV4-1	TRBJ1-2	-
CASSPRGGVVYEQYF	TGTGCCAGCAGCCCTAGGGGGGGAGTGGTCTACGAGCAGTACTTC	-	TRBV7-2	TRBJ2-7	-
CASSVDRVVETQYF	TGTGCCAGCAGTGTAGACAGGGTCGTTGAGACCCAGTACTTC	-	TRBV28	TRBJ2-5	TRBD1
CASSPRTRSGEQFF	TGTGCCAGCAGCCCTCGGACTAGATCGGGTGAGCAGTTCTTC	-	TRBV13	TRBJ2-1	TRBD2
CASSLRGPNHSEDEQYF	TGTGCCAGCAGTTTAAGGGGGCCGAATCACTCTGAGGACGAGCAGTACTTC	-	TRBV28	TRBJ2-7	TRBD1
CASRYRGDNQPQHF	TGTGCCAGTAGGTACCGAGGGGACAATCAGCCCCAGCATTTT	-	TRBV19	TRBJ1-5	-
CASSPQTGITEAFF	TGTGCCAGCAGTCCTCAAACAGGGATTACTGAAGCTTTCTTT	few	TRBV28	TRBJ1-1	-
CASSKTSGSYNEQFF	TGTGCCAGCAGTAAGACTAGCGGCTCCTACAATGAGCAGTTCTTC	once	TRBV25-1	TRBJ2-1	TRBD2
CASSRGLAGLQETQYF	TGTGCCAGCAGCAGAGGACTAGCGGGACTTCAAGAGACCCAGTACTTC	-	TRBV28	TRBJ2-5	TRBD2
CASSEVLAVQETQYF	TGTGCCAGCAGTGAAGTACTAGCGGTCCAAGAGACCCAGTACTTC	-	TRBV6-1	TRBJ2-5	TRBD2
CASSSPNSYEQYF	TGCGCCAGCAGTTCCCCGAACTCCTACGAGCAGTACTTC	-	TRBV10-1	TRBJ2-7	-
CASSITSGSSYNEQFF	TGTGCCAGTAGTATTACTAGCGGGAGCTCCTACAATGAGCAGTTCTTC	-	TRBV19	TRBJ2-1	TRBD2
CASSLSSGGKQFF	TGTGCCAGCAGCTTAAGTAGCGGGGGTAAGCAGTTCTTC	-	TRBV7-8	TRBJ2-1	TRBD2
CASSLVPDRSSGNTIYF	TGTGCCAGCAGCTTGGTCCCCGACAGAAGCTCTGGAAACACCATATATTTT	-	TRBV5-4	TRBJ1-3	-
CASTKRTATNEKLFF	TGCGCCAGCACCAAAAGGACTGCAACTAATGAAAAACTGTTTTTT	-	TRBV4-1	TRBJ1-4	-
CASSSDSKCQSRANVLTF	TGTGCCAGCAGCAGCGACTCTAAGTGCCAAAGTCGGGCCAACGTCCTGACTTTC	-	TRBV7-7	TRBJ2-6	-
CASSWGPPNTEAFF	TGTGCCAGCAGCTGGGGACCACCGAACACTGAAGCTTTCTTT	-	TRBV5-4	TRBJ1-1	-
CASSLSHSTGELFF	TGTGCCAGCAGCTTATCACACAGCACCGGGGAGCTGTTTTTT	-	TRBV7-2	TRBJ2-2	-
CASSFEAGVIYNEQFF	TGTGCCAGCAGTTTCGAGGCGGGAGTTATCTACAATGAGCAGTTCTTC	few	TRBV27	TRBJ2-1	TRBD2
CASSLPKSPLHF	TGTGCCAGCAGCTTACCCAAATCACCCCTCCACTTT	-	TRBV11-2	TRBJ1-6	-
CDPWDTSYEQYF	TGCGATCCATGGGACACTTCCTACGAGCAGTACTTC	-	TRBV23-1	TRBJ2-7	-
CASSFGNTGELFF	TGCGCCAGCAGTTTCGGGAACACCGGGGAGCTGTTTTTT	few	TRBV5-1	TRBJ2-2	-
CASIQDLGDQPQHF	TGTGCCAGCATCCAAGACCTTGGGGATCAGCCCCAGCATTTT	-	TRBV28	TRBJ1-5	-
CASSRGRREQYF	TGTGCCAGCAGCCGGGGTAGACGGGAGCAGTACTTC	-	TRBV14	TRBJ2-7	-
CASSFSGGNTIYF	TGTGCCAGCAGCTTTTCCGGTGGAAACACCATATATTTT	-	TRBV11-3	TRBJ1-3	-
CASSFTSVGEQYF	TGCGCCAGCAGCTTTACTAGCGTGGGCGAGCAGTACTTC	-	TRBV5-1	TRBJ2-7	TRBD2
CASSIGGQPYEQYF	TGTGCCAGCTCAATCGGGGGACAGCCTTACGAGCAGTACTTC	few	TRBV9	TRBJ2-7	-
CASSIGSGANEQFF	TGTGCCAGCTCAATCGGATCGGGGGCCAATGAGCAGTTCTTC	-	TRBV18	TRBJ2-1	-
CASSKAVGTGANVLTF	-	-	TRBV21-1	TRBJ2-6	-
CASGYRDRGGKNIQYF	TGTGCCAGTGGATACCGGGACAGGGGGGGCAAAAACATTCAGTACTTC	-	TRBV19	TRBJ2-4	TRBD1